This record covers a single TCR beta chain. The same CDR3 arises from other DNA sequences in this sample as well. The trim removed 4 bases at V and 7 bases at J, leaving 4 bases unmatched. This CDR3 has 13 amino acids. Germline V gene lookup returns CDR1 LNHDA and CDR2 SQIVND (reference sequence). The sample belongs to a study of T cell changes during pregnancy in multiple sclerosis. Assay: immunoSEQ multiplex PCR; the TCRdb copy retains only in-frame clones and omits some. The sample has 81,000 or so clones; around 90% are singletons. The sequence was collected from a female donor in good health, serving as a control in a pregnancy study. Some clones in this sample may be carry-over from other donors' samples. This material consisted of PBMCs, taken in the first trimester of pregnancy. The rearrangement links TRBV19 to TRBJ2-7; the match to TRBD1 covers 10 bases. The CDR3: CASSRDRGREQYF. The DNA for the CDR3 is TGTGCCAGTAGTAGGGACAGGGGCCGGGAGCAGTACTTC.